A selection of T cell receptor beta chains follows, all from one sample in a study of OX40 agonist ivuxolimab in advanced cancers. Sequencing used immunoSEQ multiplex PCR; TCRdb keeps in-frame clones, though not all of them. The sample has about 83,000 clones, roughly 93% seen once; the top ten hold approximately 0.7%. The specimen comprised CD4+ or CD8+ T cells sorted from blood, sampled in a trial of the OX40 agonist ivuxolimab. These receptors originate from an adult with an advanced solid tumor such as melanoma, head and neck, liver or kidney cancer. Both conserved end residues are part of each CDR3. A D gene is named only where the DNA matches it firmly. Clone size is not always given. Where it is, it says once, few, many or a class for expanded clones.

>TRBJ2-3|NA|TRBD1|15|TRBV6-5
TGTGCCAGCAGTAGGGGGCGTGGTAGCACAGATACGCAGTATTTT
CASSRGRGSTDTQYF
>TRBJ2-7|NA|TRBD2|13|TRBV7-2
TGTGCCAGCAGCTCGGGGGGTGCGTACGAGCAGTACTTC
CASSSGGAYEQYF
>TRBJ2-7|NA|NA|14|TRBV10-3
TGTGCCATCAGTGGGACGGGGAGCTCCTACGAGCAGTACTTC
CAISGTGSSYEQYF
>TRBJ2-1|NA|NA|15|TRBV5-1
TGCGCCAGCAGCTTGCCGACCAGCTCCTACAATGAGCAGTTCTTC
CASSLPTSSYNEQFF
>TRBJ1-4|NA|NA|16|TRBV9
TGTGCCAGCAGCGTACGTCCGCAGGCCTCTAATGAAAAACTGTTTTTT
CASSVRPQASNEKLFF
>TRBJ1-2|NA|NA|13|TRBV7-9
TGTGCCAGCAGCTGGGGTCCCCCGGAGGGCTACACCTTC
CASSWGPPEGYTF
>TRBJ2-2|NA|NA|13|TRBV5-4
TGTGCCAGCAGCTTGCTCCTCACCGGGGAGCTGTTTTTT
CASSLLLTGELFF
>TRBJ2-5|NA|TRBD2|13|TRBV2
TGTGCCAGCAGTATTAGCGGGGGGACGGACCAGTACTTC
CASSISGGTDQYF
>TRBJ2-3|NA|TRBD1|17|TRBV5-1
TGCGCCAGCAGCTTGGAACTTTTGGGACAGGGGTCAGATACGCAGTATTTT
CASSLELLGQGSDTQYF
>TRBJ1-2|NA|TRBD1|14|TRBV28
TGTGCCAGCAGTCCCTCGGACAGGGACTATGGCTACACCTTC
CASSPSDRDYGYTF
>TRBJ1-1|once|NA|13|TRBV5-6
TGTGCCAGCAGCTTATTTATCCAGGGCGAAGCTTTCTTT
CASSLFIQGEAFF
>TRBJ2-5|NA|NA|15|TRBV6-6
TGTGCCAGCAGCTCCGGGATCCTGAACGGGGAGACCCAGTACTTC
CASSSGILNGETQYF
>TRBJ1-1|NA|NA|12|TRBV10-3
TGTGCCATCAGTGAGTCGTCCGGGGAAGCTTTCTTT
CAISESSGEAFF
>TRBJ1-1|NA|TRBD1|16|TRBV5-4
TGTGCCAGCAGCTGGACAGGGGCCGGGGGGAACACTGAAGCTTTCTTT
CASSWTGAGGNTEAFF
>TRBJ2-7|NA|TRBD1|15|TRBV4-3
TGCGCCAGCAGCCAGGGACAGGAAGGGTTTTACGAGCAGTACTTC
CASSQGQEGFYEQYF
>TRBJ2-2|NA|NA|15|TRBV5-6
TGTGCCAGCAGCCTATGGATGCCGAACACCGGGGAGCTGTTTTTT
CASSLWMPNTGELFF
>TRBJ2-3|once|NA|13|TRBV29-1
TGCAGCGTTGAGGGGTCTTACACAGATACGCAGTATTTT
CSVEGSYTDTQYF
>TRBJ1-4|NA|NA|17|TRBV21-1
TGTGCCAGCAGCGGAATCGGTTGGACAGTCGATAATGAAAAACTGTTTTTT
CASSGIGWTVDNEKLFF
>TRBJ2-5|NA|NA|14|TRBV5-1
TGCGCCAGCAGTTTAGACGGGATCCAAGAGACCCAGTACTTC
CASSLDGIQETQYF
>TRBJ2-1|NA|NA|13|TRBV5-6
TGTGCCAGCAGCTTGGGACGGGGGAATGAGCAGTTCTTC
CASSLGRGNEQFF
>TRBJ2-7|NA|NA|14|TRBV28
TGTGCCAGCGAAACGGGACCGCCGACCTACGAGCAGTACTTC
CASETGPPTYEQYF
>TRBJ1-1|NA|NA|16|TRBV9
TGTGCCAGCAGCCCCTCCTCAGGACAGATAAACACTGAAGCTTTCTTT
CASSPSSGQINTEAFF
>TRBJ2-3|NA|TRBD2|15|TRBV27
TGTGCCAGCAGCTTACTAGCGGGAGGCATAGATACGCAGTATTTT
CASSLLAGGIDTQYF
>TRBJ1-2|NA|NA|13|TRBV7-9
TGTGCCAGCAGCTTCGGGGGTTATAATGGCTACACCTTC
CASSFGGYNGYTF
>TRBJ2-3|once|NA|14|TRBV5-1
TGCGCCAGCAGCTTGGGACAGGTCACAGATACGCAGTATTTT
CASSLGQVTDTQYF
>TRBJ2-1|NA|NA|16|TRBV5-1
TGCGCCAGCAGAGAACCCGCCGGGGGCTCCTACAATGAGCAGTTCTTC
CASREPAGGSYNEQFF
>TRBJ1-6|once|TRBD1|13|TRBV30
TGTGCCTGGATGACAGGGGCTTATTCACCCCTCCACTTT
CAWMTGAYSPLHF
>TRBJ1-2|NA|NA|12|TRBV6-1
TGTGCCAGCAGTGATGGGACTTATGGCTACACCTTC
CASSDGTYGYTF
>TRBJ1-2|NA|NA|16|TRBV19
TGTGCCAGTAGTATAAGGACAGATACTCTTAACTATGGCTACACCTTC
CASSIRTDTLNYGYTF
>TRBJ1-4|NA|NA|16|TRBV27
TGTGCCAGCAGTTCACCAGGACAGCGAGGAGAGGAAAAACTGTTTTTT
CASSSPGQRGEEKLFF
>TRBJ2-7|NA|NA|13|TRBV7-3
TGTGCCAGCGCTTTAGGCAGGCCCTACGAGCAGTACTTC
CASALGRPYEQYF
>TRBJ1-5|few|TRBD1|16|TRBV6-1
TGTGCCAGCAGTGAACTCGGGACAGGGGGCAATCAGCCCCAGCATTTT
CASSELGTGGNQPQHF
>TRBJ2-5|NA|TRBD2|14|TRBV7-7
TGTGCCAGCAGCTCGGGACTAGCGGGAGAGACCCAGTACTTC
CASSSGLAGETQYF
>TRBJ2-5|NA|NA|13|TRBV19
TGTGCCAGTAGTATCCTGATCCAAGAGACCCAGTACTTC
CASSILIQETQYF
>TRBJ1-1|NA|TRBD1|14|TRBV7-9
TGTGCCAGCAGCCTTGGGACAGGGGTGGATGAAGCTTTCTTT
CASSLGTGVDEAFF
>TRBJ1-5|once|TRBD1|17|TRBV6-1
TGTGCCAGCAGTGAAGCATGGGGGACAGGGGGATCAAACCCCCAGCATTTT
CASSEAWGTGGSNPQHF
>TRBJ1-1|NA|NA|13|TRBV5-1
TGCGCCAGCACTAGGGACGGGAACACTGAAGCTTTCTTT
CASTRDGNTEAFF
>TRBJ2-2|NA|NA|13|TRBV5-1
TGCGCCAGCAGCTTGGGGGCCACCGGGGAGCTGTTTTTT
CASSLGATGELFF
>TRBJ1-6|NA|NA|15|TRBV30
TGTGCCTGGAGGGGAGATAGCTCCTATAATTCACCCCTCCACTTT
CAWRGDSSYNSPLHF
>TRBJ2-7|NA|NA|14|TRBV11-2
TGTGCCAGCAGCTCCGGACTGGTCTCCTACGAGCAGTACTTC
CASSSGLVSYEQYF
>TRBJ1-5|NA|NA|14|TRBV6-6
TGTGCCAGCAGCCGCCGCGGTAGCAATCAGCCCCAGCATTTT
CASSRRGSNQPQHF
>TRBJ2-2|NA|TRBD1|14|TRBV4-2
TGTGCCAGCAGCCTCGACAGGGGCACCGGGGAGCTGTTTTTT
CASSLDRGTGELFF
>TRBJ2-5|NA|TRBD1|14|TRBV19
TGTGCCAGTAGCTCACAGGGGGGTCAAGAGACCCAGTACTTC
CASSSQGGQETQYF
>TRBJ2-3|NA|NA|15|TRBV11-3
TGTGCCAGCAGCCGTCAGGGAGTTGGGTCAGATACGCAGTATTTT
CASSRQGVGSDTQYF
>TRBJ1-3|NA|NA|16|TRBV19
TGTGCCAGTAGCCCCCGTGGTTGGGGTAACGGAAACACCATATATTTT
CASSPRGWGNGNTIYF
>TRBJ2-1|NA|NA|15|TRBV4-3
TGCGCCAGCAGCCAAGAGCATCGCGTCTACAATGAGCAGTTCTTC
CASSQEHRVYNEQFF
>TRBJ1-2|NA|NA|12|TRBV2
TGTGCCAGCAGTGGGGACGGGGATGGCTACACCTTC
CASSGDGDGYTF
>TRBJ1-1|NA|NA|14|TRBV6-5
TGTGCCAGCAGCCTAGGGACGGCGAACACTGAAGCTTTCTTT
CASSLGTANTEAFF
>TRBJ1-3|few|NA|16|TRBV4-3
TGCGCCAGCAGCCAAGAAGGGGGGGTGAACGGAAACACCATATATTTT
CASSQEGGVNGNTIYF
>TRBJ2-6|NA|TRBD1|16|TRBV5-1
TGCGCCAGCAGCACAAACAGGGGTTCTGGGGCCAACGTCCTGACTTTC
CASSTNRGSGANVLTF
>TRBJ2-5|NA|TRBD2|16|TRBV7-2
TGTGCCAGCACCCTACTGGGACTAGCGGTCCAAGAGACCCAGTACTTC
CASTLLGLAVQETQYF